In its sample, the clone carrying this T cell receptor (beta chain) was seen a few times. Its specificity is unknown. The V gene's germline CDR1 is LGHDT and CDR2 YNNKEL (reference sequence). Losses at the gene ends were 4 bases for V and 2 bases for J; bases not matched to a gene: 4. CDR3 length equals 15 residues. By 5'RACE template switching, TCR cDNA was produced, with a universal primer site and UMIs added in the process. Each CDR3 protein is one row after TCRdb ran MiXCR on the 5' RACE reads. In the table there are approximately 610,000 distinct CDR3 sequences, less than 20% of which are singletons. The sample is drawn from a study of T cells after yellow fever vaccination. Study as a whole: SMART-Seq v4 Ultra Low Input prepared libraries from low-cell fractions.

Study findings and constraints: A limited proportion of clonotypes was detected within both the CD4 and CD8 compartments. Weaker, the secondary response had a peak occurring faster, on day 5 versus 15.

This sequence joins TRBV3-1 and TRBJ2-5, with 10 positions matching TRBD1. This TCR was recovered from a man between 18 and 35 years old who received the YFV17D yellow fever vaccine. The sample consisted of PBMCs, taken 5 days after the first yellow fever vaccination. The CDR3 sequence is CASSLMGQGQETQYF. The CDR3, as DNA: TGTGCCAGCAGCCTAATGGGACAGGGGCAAGAGACCCAGTACTTC.